Described below is a single TCR beta chain sequence and its context. This specimen comes from a study of regulatory and conventional T cells in RAG deficiency. Conventional CD4+ T cells were sorted from blood as CD25-low CD127-high cells. Clones were read by immunoSEQ multiplex PCR, and TCRdb kept only the in-frame ones, dropping some. The profile covers about 30,000 clones, with about 96% appearing a single time and 0.35% to 0.4% taken by the ten largest. The CDR3 spans 16 residues. The V end was cut by 0 bases, the J end by 0 bases, with 15 bases between. The V gene's germline CDR1 is SQVTM and CDR2 ANQGSEA. Separately, the same data were catalogued under a study of regulatory T cells. From that study: Amplification used 52 TRBV primers and 13 TRBJ primers.

The receptor's source is a human donor in good health. Sequencing used CD25- CD4+ T cells sorted from blood. The chain recombines TRBV29-1 with TRBJ2-7; tentatively, D is TRBD1 (5 bases). The CDR3 coding sequence is TGCAGCGTTGAAGATTATAGGGGTCCAAGCTCCTACGAGCAGTACTTC. Protein sequence: CSVEDYRGPSSYEQYF.